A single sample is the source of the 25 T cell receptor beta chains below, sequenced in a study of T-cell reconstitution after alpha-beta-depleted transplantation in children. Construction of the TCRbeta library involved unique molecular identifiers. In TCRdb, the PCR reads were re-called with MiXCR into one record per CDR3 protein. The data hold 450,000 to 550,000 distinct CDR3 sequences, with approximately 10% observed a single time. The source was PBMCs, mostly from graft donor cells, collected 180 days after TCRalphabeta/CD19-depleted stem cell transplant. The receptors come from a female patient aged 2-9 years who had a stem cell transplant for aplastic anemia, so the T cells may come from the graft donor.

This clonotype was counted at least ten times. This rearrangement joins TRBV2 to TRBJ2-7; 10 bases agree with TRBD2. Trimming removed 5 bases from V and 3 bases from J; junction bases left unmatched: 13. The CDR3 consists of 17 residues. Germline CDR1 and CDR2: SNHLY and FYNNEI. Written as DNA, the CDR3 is TGTGCCAGCAGTCCTAAGTCCCTTAGCGGGAGGAACTACGAGCAGTACTTC. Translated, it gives CASSPKSLSGRNYEQYF.

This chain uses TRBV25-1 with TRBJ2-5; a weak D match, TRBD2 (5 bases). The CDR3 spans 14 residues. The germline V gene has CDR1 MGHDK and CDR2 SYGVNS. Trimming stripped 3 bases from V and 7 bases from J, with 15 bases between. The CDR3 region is CASSEGVSRGTQYF. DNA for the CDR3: TGTGCCAGCAGTGAGGGAGTCTCCCGGGGGACCCAGTACTTC.

Here the CDR3 DNA reads TGTGCCAGCAGCTCCTCCCAGGGACCCCCAAAACAGTACGTC. Protein: CASSSSQGPPKQYV. The chain is built from TRBV7-8 and TRBJ2-7; D is perhaps TRBD1 or TRBD2 (5 bases each). Trimming pared 4 bases from V and 10 bases from J, leaving 20 bases between. The CDR3 is 14 residues long. Germline V gene sequence: CDR1 SGHVS, CDR2 FQNEAQ.

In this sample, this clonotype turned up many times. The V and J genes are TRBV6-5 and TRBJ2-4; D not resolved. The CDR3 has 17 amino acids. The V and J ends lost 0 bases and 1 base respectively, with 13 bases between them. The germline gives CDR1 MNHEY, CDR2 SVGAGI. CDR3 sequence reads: CASSYSYHLLAKNIQYF. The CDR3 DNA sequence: TGTGCCAGCAGTTACTCGTACCACCTACTGGCCAAAAACATTCAGTACTTC.

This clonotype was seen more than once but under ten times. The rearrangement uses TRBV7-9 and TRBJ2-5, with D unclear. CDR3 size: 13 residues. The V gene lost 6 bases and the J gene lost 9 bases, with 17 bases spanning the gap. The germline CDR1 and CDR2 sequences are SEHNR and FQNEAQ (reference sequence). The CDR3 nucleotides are TGTGCCAGCAGTCTGGACGGCAATGGGGCCCAGTACTTC. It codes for CASSLDGNGAQYF.

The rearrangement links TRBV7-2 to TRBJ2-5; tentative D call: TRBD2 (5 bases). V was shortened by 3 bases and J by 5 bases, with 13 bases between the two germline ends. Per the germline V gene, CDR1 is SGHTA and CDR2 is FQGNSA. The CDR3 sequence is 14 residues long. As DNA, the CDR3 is TGTGCCAGCAGCTTCCTGGGAGCGGTGGAGACCCAGTACTTC. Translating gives CASSFLGAVETQYF.

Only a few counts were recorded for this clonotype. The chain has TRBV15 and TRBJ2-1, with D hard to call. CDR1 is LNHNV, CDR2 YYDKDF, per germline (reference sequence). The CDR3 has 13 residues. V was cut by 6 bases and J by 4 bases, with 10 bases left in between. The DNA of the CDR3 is TGTGCCACCAGGTCAACAGTTTACAATGAGCAGTTCTTC. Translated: CATRSTVYNEQFF.

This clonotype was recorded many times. The CDR3 loop reads CASSFPWTASSYEQYF. CDR3 coding DNA: TGTGCCAGCAGTTTCCCCTGGACCGCCAGCTCCTACGAGCAGTACTTC. V is TRBV28 and J is TRBJ2-7, with D unresolved. With 3 bases removed from V and 0 bases from J, the gap between germline ends came to 15 bases. Germline V gene lookup returns CDR1 MDHEN and CDR2 SYDVKM. This CDR3 is 16 amino acids long.

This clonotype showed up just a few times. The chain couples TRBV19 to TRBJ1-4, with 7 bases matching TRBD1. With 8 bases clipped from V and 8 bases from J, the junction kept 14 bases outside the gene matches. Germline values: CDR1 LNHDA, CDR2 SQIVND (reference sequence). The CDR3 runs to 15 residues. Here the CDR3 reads CASQIPGQKTEKLFF. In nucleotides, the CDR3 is TGTGCCAGTCAGATTCCGGGACAGAAAACAGAAAAACTGTTTTTT. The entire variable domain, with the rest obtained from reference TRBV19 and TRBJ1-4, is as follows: DGGITQSPKYLFRKEGQNVTLSCEQNLNHDAMYWYRQDPGQGLRLIYYSQIVNDFQKGDIAEGYSVSREKKESFPLTVTSAQKNPTAFYLCASQIPGQKTEKLFFGSGTQLSVL.

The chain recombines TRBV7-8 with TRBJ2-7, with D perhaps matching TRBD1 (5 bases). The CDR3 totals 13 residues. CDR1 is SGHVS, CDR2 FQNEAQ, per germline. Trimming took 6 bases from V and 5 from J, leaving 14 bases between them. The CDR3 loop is CASRPGNTHEQYV. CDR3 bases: TGTGCCAGCAGGCCAGGGAATACCCACGAGCAGTACGTC.

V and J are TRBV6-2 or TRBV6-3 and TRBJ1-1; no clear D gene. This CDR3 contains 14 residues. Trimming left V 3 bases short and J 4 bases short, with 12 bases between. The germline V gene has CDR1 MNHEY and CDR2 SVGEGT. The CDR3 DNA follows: TGTGCCAGCAGTTATACCCGGACTGGCACTGAAGCTTTCTTT. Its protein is CASSYTRTGTEAFF.

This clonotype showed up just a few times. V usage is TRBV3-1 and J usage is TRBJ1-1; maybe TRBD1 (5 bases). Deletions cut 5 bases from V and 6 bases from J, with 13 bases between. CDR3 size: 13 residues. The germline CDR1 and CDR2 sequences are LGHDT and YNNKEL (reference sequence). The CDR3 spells CASSSWDLSEAFF. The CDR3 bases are TGTGCCAGCAGCTCCTGGGACCTTTCTGAAGCTTTCTTT.

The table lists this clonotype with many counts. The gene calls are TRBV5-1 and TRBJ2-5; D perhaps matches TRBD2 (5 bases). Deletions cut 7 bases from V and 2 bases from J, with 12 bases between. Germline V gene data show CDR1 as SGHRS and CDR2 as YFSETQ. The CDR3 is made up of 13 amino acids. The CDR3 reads CASASWEQETQYF. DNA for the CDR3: TGCGCCAGCGCAAGTTGGGAGCAAGAGACCCAGTACTTC.

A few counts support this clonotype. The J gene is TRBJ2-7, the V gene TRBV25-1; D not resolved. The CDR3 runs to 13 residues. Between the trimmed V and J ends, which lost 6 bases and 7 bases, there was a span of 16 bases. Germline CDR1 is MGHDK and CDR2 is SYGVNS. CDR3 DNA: TGTGCCAGCAGCAACTGGACCGAGAGGGAGCAGTACTTC. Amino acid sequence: CASSNWTEREQYF.

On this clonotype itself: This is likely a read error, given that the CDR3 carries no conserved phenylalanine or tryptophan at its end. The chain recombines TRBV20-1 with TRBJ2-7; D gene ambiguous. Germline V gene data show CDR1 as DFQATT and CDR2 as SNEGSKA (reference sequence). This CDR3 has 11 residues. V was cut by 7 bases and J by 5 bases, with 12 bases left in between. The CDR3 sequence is CSVRRFDEQYL. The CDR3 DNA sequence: TGCAGTGTTCGTAGGTTCGACGAGCAGTACCTC.

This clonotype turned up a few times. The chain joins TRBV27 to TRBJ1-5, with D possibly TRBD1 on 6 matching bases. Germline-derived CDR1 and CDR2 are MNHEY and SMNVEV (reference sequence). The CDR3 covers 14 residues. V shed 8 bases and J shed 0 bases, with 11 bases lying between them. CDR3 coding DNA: TGTGCCAGCGGACAGTTAGGTAGCAATCAGCCCCAGCATTTT. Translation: CASGQLGSNQPQHF.

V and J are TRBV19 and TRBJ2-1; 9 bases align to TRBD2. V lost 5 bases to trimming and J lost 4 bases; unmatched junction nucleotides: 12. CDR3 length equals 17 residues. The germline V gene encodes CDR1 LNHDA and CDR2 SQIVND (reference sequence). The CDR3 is CASSFPTTSGLYNEQFF. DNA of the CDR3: TGTGCCAGTAGTTTCCCCACGACTAGCGGATTATACAATGAGCAGTTCTTC.

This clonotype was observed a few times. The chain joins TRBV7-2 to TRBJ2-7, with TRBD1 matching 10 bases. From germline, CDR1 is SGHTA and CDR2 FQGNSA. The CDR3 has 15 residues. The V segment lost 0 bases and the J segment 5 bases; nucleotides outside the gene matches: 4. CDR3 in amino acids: CASSLARGQGHEQYF. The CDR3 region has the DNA TGTGCCAGCAGCTTAGCCCGGGGACAGGGGCACGAGCAGTACTTC.

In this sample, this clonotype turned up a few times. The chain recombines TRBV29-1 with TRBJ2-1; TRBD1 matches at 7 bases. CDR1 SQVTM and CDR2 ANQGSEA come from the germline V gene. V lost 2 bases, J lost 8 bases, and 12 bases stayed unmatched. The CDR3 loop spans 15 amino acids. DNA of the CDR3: TGCAGCGTTGAACGTGGGACAGAACATGGCGATGAGCAGTTCTTC. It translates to CSVERGTEHGDEQFF.

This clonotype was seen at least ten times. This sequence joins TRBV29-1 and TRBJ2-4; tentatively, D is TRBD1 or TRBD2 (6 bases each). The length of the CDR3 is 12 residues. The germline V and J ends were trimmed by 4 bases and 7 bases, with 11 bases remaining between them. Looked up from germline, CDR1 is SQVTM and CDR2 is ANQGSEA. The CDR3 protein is CSVVLGGNIQYF. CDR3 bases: TGCAGCGTTGTGCTAGGGGGGAACATTCAGTACTTC. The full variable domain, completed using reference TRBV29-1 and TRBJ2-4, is SAVISQKPSRDICQRGTSLTIQCQVDSQVTMMFWYRQQPGQSLTLIATANQGSEATYESGFVIDKFPISRPNLTFSTLTVSNMSPEDSSIYLCSVVLGGNIQYFGAGTRLSVL.

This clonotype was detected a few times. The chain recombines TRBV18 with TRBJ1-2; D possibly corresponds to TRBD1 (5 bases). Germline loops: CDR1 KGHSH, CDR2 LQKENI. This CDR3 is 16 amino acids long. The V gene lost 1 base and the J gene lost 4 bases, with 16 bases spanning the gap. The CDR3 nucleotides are TGTGCCAGCTCACCACGTCCCGGGACCGATACCTATGGCTACACCTTC. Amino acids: CASSPRPGTDTYGYTF.

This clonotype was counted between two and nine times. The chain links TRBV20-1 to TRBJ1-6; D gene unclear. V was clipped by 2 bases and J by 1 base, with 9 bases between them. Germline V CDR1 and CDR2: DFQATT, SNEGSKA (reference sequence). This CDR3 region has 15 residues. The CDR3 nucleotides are TGCAGTGCTAGAAGGGTAGAATCCTATAATTCACCCCTCCACTTT. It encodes CSARRVESYNSPLHF.

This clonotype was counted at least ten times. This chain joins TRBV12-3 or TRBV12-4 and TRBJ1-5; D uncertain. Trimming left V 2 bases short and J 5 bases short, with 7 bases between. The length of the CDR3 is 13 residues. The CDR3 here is CASSLSRDQPQHF. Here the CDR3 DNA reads TGTGCCAGCAGTTTATCCAGAGATCAGCCCCAGCATTTT.

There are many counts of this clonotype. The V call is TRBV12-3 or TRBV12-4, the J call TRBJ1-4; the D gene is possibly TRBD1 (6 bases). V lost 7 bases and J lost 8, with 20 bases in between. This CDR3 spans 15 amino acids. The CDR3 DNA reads TGTGCCAGCACCACGGTGACAGGAGTCGGCGAAAAACTGTTTTTT. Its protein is CASTTVTGVGEKLFF.

The CDR3 sequence is CASSLAPGQGANYGYTF. As DNA, the CDR3 is TGTGCCAGCAGCTTAGCCCCGGGACAGGGGGCTAACTATGGCTACACCTTC. The chain combines TRBV7-2 with TRBJ1-2, with 11 bases that match TRBD1. The CDR3 sequence is 17 residues long. CDR1 and CDR2 from the germline V gene are SGHTA and FQGNSA. V was clipped by 0 bases and J by 0 bases; unmatched bases: 3.